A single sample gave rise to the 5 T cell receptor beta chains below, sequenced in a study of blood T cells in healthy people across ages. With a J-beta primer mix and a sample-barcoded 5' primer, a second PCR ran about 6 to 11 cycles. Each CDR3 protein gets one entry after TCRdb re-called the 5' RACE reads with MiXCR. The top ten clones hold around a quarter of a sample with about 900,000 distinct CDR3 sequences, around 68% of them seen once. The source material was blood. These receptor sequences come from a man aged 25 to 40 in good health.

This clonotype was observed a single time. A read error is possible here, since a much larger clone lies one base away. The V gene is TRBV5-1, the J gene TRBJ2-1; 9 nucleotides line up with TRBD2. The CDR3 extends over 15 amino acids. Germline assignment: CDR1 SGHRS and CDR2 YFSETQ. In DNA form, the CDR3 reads TGCGCCTGCAGCTTGGGTAGCGGGGGAAACAATGAGCAGTTCTTC. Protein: CACSLGSGGNNEQFF.

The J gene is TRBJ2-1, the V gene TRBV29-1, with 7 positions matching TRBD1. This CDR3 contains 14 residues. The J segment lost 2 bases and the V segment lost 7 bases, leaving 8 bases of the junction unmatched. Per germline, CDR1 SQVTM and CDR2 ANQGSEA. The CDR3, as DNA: TGCAGCGCTGTCGGTCAGGGGGCCTACAATGAGCAGTTCTTC. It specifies CSAVGQGAYNEQFF.

CDR3 sequence: CSVPGTYEANEQFF. Here the CDR3 DNA reads TGCAGCGTCCCCGGGACCTACGAGGCCAATGAGCAGTTCTTC. The chain combines TRBV29-1 with TRBJ2-1; D tentatively reads TRBD1 or TRBD2 (5 bases each). The germline CDR1 and CDR2 sequences are SQVTM and ANQGSEA. V lost 6 bases and J lost 6, with 18 bases in between. The CDR3 loop spans 14 amino acids.

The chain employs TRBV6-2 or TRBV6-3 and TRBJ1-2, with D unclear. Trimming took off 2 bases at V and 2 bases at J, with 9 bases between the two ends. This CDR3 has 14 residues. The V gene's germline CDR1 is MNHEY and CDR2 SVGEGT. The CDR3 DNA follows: TGTGCCAGCAGTTACCATCGAGGGAACTATGGCTACACCTTC. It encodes CASSYHRGNYGYTF.

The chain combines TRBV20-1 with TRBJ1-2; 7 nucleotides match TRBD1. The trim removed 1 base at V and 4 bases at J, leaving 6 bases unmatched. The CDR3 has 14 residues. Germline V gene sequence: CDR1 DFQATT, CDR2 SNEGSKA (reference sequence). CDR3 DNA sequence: TGCAGTGCTAGAGCCTACCAGGGGGGCTATGGCTACACCTTC. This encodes CSARAYQGGYGYTF.